These T cell receptor beta chains were read from a single sample in a study of blood T cell repertoires in COVID-19. Measured with immunoSEQ multiplex PCR; TCRdb has only the in-frame clones, and not every one. The data contain 150,000 or so clones, 70% to 80% of them singletons. Sequenced sample: peripheral blood. All receptors come from a woman between 55 and 75 years old with COVID-19, enrolled during active disease. The CDR3 runs from the conserved cysteine through the conserved F or W. A D gene is named only where the DNA matches it firmly. Only part of the rows carry a size: once, few, many, or a class if the clone is expanded.

abundance: .; v_gene: TRBV2; d_gene: .; j_gene: TRBJ1-5; CDR3aa: CASSPPGHQNQPQHF; CDR3nt: TGTGCCAGCAGTCCCCCGGGACATCAAAATCAGCCCCAGCATTTT
abundance: .; v_gene: TRBV6-5; d_gene: .; j_gene: TRBJ1-4; CDR3aa: CATQRGSVDEKLFF; CDR3nt: TGTGCCACCCAGAGAGGGTCTGTCGATGAAAAACTGTTTTTT
abundance: .; v_gene: TRBV3-1/TRBV3-2; d_gene: .; j_gene: TRBJ1-2; CDR3aa: CASSRDLNQGYGYTF; CDR3nt: TGTGCCAGCAGCCGCGACCTTAATCAGGGATATGGCTACACCTTC
abundance: few; v_gene: TRBV30; d_gene: .; j_gene: TRBJ1-2; CDR3aa: CAWSGGWGGVQNGYTF; CDR3nt: TGTGCCTGGAGTGGTGGATGGGGGGGAGTCCAGAATGGCTACACCTTC
abundance: .; v_gene: TRBV5-1; d_gene: TRBD1; j_gene: TRBJ1-2; CDR3aa: CASSLAEGQGSGYTF; CDR3nt: TGCGCCAGCAGCTTGGCCGAGGGACAGGGGAGTGGCTACACCTTC
abundance: .; v_gene: TRBV5-4; d_gene: .; j_gene: TRBJ2-1; CDR3aa: CASSLAQLPYNEQFF; CDR3nt: TGTGCCAGCAGCTTGGCGCAACTACCGTACAATGAGCAGTTCTTC
abundance: once; v_gene: TRBV19; d_gene: .; j_gene: TRBJ1-1; CDR3aa: CASSISGSKAFF; CDR3nt: TGTGCCAGTAGTATTTCAGGGTCTAAAGCTTTCTTT
abundance: .; v_gene: TRBV7-9; d_gene: TRBD1; j_gene: TRBJ1-1; CDR3aa: CASSYNTGGTEAFF; CDR3nt: TGTGCCAGCAGCTACAACACAGGGGGCACTGAAGCTTTCTTT
abundance: .; v_gene: TRBV18; d_gene: TRBD1; j_gene: TRBJ1-1; CDR3aa: CASSPKAGTGEAFF; CDR3nt: TGTGCCAGCTCACCCAAGGCGGGGACAGGGGAGGCTTTCTTT
abundance: .; v_gene: TRBV18; d_gene: .; j_gene: TRBJ2-2; CDR3aa: CASSPSGSGLNTGELFF; CDR3nt: TGTGCCAGCTCACCTTCGGGTAGCGGATTAAACACCGGGGAGCTGTTTTTT
abundance: .; v_gene: TRBV7-9; d_gene: .; j_gene: TRBJ1-5; CDR3aa: CASSRTGGYSNQPQHF; CDR3nt: TGTGCCAGCAGTCGAACGGGGGGTTATAGCAATCAGCCCCAGCATTTT
abundance: .; v_gene: TRBV11-3; d_gene: .; j_gene: TRBJ2-1; CDR3aa: CASSPQGSGSYNEQFF; CDR3nt: TGTGCCAGCAGCCCTCAGGGGTCGGGCTCCTACAATGAGCAGTTCTTC
abundance: once; v_gene: TRBV6-5; d_gene: .; j_gene: TRBJ2-7; CDR3aa: CASSPGLLFYEQYF; CDR3nt: TGTGCCAGCAGCCCCGGACTACTCTTCTACGAGCAGTACTTC
abundance: .; v_gene: TRBV9; d_gene: .; j_gene: TRBJ2-3; CDR3aa: CASSRLGDTQYF; CDR3nt: TGTGCCAGCAGCCGACTAGGAGATACGCAGTATTTT
abundance: .; v_gene: TRBV19; d_gene: .; j_gene: TRBJ2-1; CDR3aa: CASSIDGTPSVEQFF; CDR3nt: TGTGCCAGTAGTATCGACGGGACACCGAGCGTTGAGCAGTTCTTC
abundance: once; v_gene: TRBV27; d_gene: .; j_gene: TRBJ1-4; CDR3aa: CASRSFSNEKLFF; CDR3nt: TGTGCCAGCAGAAGCTTTAGTAATGAAAAACTGTTTTTT
abundance: .; v_gene: TRBV2; d_gene: TRBD2; j_gene: TRBJ2-7; CDR3aa: CASSPRGSSGRAHSYEQYF; CDR3nt: TGTGCCAGCAGCCCCCGGGGGTCTAGCGGGAGGGCCCATTCCTACGAGCAGTACTTC
abundance: .; v_gene: TRBV7-3; d_gene: .; j_gene: TRBJ2-1; CDR3aa: CASSLSLVGEQFF; CDR3nt: TGTGCCAGCAGCTTATCCCTAGTAGGCGAGCAGTTCTTC
abundance: .; v_gene: TRBV4-3; d_gene: TRBD1; j_gene: TRBJ2-5; CDR3aa: CASSQGQGSETQYF; CDR3nt: TGCGCCAGCAGCCAGGGACAGGGGTCAGAGACCCAGTACTTC
abundance: .; v_gene: TRBV12-3/TRBV12-4; d_gene: TRBD1; j_gene: TRBJ1-2; CDR3aa: CASSRTGGDGYTF; CDR3nt: TGTGCCAGCAGTCGCACAGGGGGGGATGGCTACACCTTC
abundance: many; v_gene: TRBV29-1; d_gene: .; j_gene: TRBJ1-1; CDR3aa: CSASTRSEAFF; CDR3nt: TGCAGCGCCTCGACTCGTAGTGAAGCTTTCTTT
abundance: .; v_gene: TRBV5-4; d_gene: TRBD1; j_gene: TRBJ2-2; CDR3aa: CASSQATGQGNTGELFF; CDR3nt: TGTGCCAGCAGCCAGGCTACGGGACAGGGGAACACCGGGGAGCTGTTTTTT
abundance: .; v_gene: TRBV4-2; d_gene: TRBD2; j_gene: TRBJ2-1; CDR3aa: CASSQDGLAGYNEQFF; CDR3nt: TGTGCCAGCAGCCAAGATGGGCTAGCGGGATACAATGAGCAGTTCTTC
abundance: .; v_gene: TRBV19; d_gene: TRBD1; j_gene: TRBJ1-1; CDR3aa: CASTLYRTGGTEAFF; CDR3nt: TGTGCCAGTACCTTATATCGGACAGGGGGCACTGAAGCTTTCTTT